A selection of T cell receptor beta chains follows, all from one sample in a study of blood T cell repertoires in COVID-19. Some clones are missing from TCRdb's copy, which holds only in-frame ones; the method was immunoSEQ multiplex PCR. The table lists 97,000 or so clones, approximately 90% of them singletons. Sequenced material: peripheral blood. Every receptor here comes from a man aged 55 to 70 with acute or convalescent COVID-19. Each CDR3 is given with its conserved first and last residue. Rows may omit the clone size; those that give it use once, few, many or a size class.

TRBV18	.	TRBJ1-1	CASSPLQLTGGIMNTEAFF
TRBV5-5	.	TRBJ2-7	CASSLGQGSYEQYF
TRBV5-4	.	TRBJ2-1	CASSLDTPGEQFF
TRBV30	.	TRBJ1-3	CAWSPPWTVSSGNTIYF
TRBV5-1	.	TRBJ1-2	CASSTGTGTNYGYTF
TRBV5-6	.	TRBJ1-1	CASSLNRDTEAFF
TRBV7-8	.	TRBJ1-2	CASSPDSPGYTF
TRBV6-1	.	TRBJ1-2	CASSEAGQGAYGYTF
TRBV27	.	TRBJ1-1	CASTKLTGTGVTEAFF
TRBV7-9	once	TRBJ1-1	CASSLEGQGAEAFF
TRBV7-7	.	TRBJ2-1	CASSLGQDNEQFF
TRBV6-5	.	TRBJ1-2	CASTGQGLVYTF
TRBV11-3	.	TRBJ2-1	CASSFGGGGRYNEQFF
TRBV18	once	TRBJ2-5	CASSPGTSWQETQYF
TRBV5-4	.	TRBJ1-1	CASSLRGGTEAFF
TRBV7-9	.	TRBJ1-1	CASSTGLLQNTEAFF
TRBV5-6	.	TRBJ2-3	CASSSNQGISDTQYF
TRBV2	once	TRBJ2-5	CASSANQGSGTQYF
TRBV30	.	TRBJ2-2	CAWSSGSGPGELFF
TRBV3-1/TRBV3-2	.	TRBJ2-2	CASSQDVGGAWTGELFF
TRBV12-5	.	TRBJ1-1	CASGRDTEAFF
TRBV30	.	TRBJ1-3	CAYLGTASSGNTIYF
TRBV10-2	.	TRBJ1-5	CASSEQDQPQHF
TRBV28	.	TRBJ2-1	CASSQQQGAQNEQFF
TRBV19	.	TRBJ1-6	CASKDRETSPLHF
TRBV5-1	.	TRBJ1-2	CASSSTIDGYTF
TRBV7-8	.	TRBJ1-1	CASSPVGGAGTEAFF
TRBV18	once	TRBJ1-1	CASSPPRRQENTEAFF
TRBV18	.	TRBJ2-5	CASSPLPRETQYF
TRBV5-4	.	TRBJ1-1	CASSWAKNTEAFF
TRBV18	.	TRBJ2-3	CASSPAGVDTQYF
TRBV6-4	.	TRBJ2-1	CASSSLAGGRYEQFF
TRBV2	.	TRBJ1-2	CASTTGWDYGYTF
TRBV3-1/TRBV3-2	.	TRBJ2-5	CASSQEIHPQETQYF
TRBV3-1/TRBV3-2	.	TRBJ1-1	CASSKTRETEAFF
TRBV3-1/TRBV3-2	.	TRBJ1-1	CASSSDREAFF